The sequence of this T cell receptor beta chain was determined in a study of response to subunit inactivated influenza vaccine. This clonotype was counted between two and nine times. Its matching antigen is unknown. Germline CDR1 and CDR2: MNHNS and SASEGT. V shed 6 bases, J shed 6 bases, and the junction held 10 bases outside the gene matches. This CDR3 comprises 15 residues. TCRdb passed the RT-PCR reads through MiXCR, listing each CDR3 protein once. Of more than 400,000 distinct CDR3 sequences listed, approximately 7.2% are singletons. Study observations and caveats: After each seasonal influenza vaccination, few new T cells are recruited, the authors suggested.

The genes are TRBV6-1 and TRBJ2-4; 8 nucleotides match TRBD1. This specimen was PBMCs from blood, taken around 2 years after vaccination. The sequence was collected from a man between 50 and 69 years old who received an inactivated influenza vaccine. CDR3 coding DNA: TGTGCCAGCAGCTTCGACAGGGGATGGGGAAACATTCAGTACTTC. Amino acid sequence: CASSFDRGWGNIQYF.